This T cell receptor (beta chain) was identified in a study of regulatory T cells in long-lasting Graves disease. This clonotype has a count of ten or more. With 8 bases clipped from V and 7 bases from J, the junction kept 5 bases outside the gene matches. The CDR3 is made up of 12 amino acids. Germline CDR1 reads KGHSH; CDR2 reads LQKENI. Combining iRepertoire HTBI primers with Arm-PCR of CDR3 regions, the authors built TCR beta libraries. Using its own MiXCR run on the multiplex PCR reads, TCRdb lists one record per CDR3 protein. The table has more than 650,000 distinct CDR3 sequences, around 30% seen once. Time point here: persistent/refractory GD, antithyroid drugs over 5 years with positive TRAb. Construction of the TCR library relied on RNA isolated from PBMCs.

This chain joins TRBV18 and TRBJ1-2; TRBD1 matches 9 bases. The receptor's source is a female donor with Graves disease. The specimen was peripheral blood mononuclear cells (PBMCs), collected when the disease was refractory, from a patient treated with antithyroid drugs. The CDR3 loop is CASSPDRGGYTF. DNA of the CDR3: TGTGCCAGCAGCCCGGACAGGGGTGGCTACACCTTC.